One sample yielded the 32 T cell receptor beta chains listed below, sequenced in a study of cytomegalovirus exposure and HLA in healthy donors. PCR primers comprised 60 Vbeta and 13 Jbeta primers. Method: immunoSEQ multiplex PCR; TCRdb's copy keeps in-frame clones and lacks some. This table holds roughly 160,000 clones, 73% found once. The specimen sequenced was PBMCs. Receptors were obtained from a woman younger than 30 in good health and CMV-seropositive.

The chain has TRBV7-2 and TRBJ2-3; TRBD2 matches at 9 bases. The CDR3 sequence is 17 residues long. The V gene's germline CDR1 is SGHTA and CDR2 FQGNSA. V trimming: 3 bases; J trimming: 5 bases; junction bases outside the gene matches: 12. CDR3 in amino acids: CASSLTGLAGIRDTQYF. The CDR3 nucleotides read TGTGCCAGCAGCTTGACCGGGCTAGCGGGGATTCGAGATACGCAGTATTTT. Using reference TRBV7-2 and TRBJ2-3 for the parts outside the CDR3, the full variable domain is GAGVSQSPSNKVTEKGKDVELRCDPISGHTALYWYRQSLGQGLEFLIYFQGNSAPDKSGLPSDRFSAERTGGSVSTLTIQRTQQEDSAVYLCASSLTGLAGIRDTQYFGPGTRLTVL.

Only one count was recorded for this clone. The chain recombines TRBV28 with TRBJ1-2; perhaps TRBD1 as D (5 bases). The CDR3 totals 14 residues. Trimming pared 2 bases from V and 4 bases from J, leaving 11 bases between. Germline assignment: CDR1 MDHEN and CDR2 SYDVKM. This CDR3 is CASSLIQGGYGYTF. As DNA, the CDR3 is TGTGCCAGCAGTTTAATCCAGGGAGGCTATGGCTACACCTTC.

V gene TRBV7-3 combines with J gene TRBJ2-2; perhaps TRBD1 as D (6 bases). Germline loops: CDR1 SGHTA, CDR2 FQGTGA. This CDR3 region has 15 residues. The V and J ends lost 5 bases and 7 bases respectively, with 17 bases between them. CDR3 region: CASSPRAGERGELFF. CDR3 coding DNA: TGTGCCAGCAGCCCCCGGGCAGGGGAGCGCGGGGAGCTGTTTTTT.

A word on this clone: One end of the junction does not line up with germline, which may come from a read error. The rearrangement links TRBV5-4 to TRBJ1-1; D not certain. This CDR3 region has 15 residues. Germline CDR1 and CDR2: SGHNT and YYREEE (reference sequence). The CDR3 sequence is CASSQRELAGSEAFF. The CDR3 DNA sequence: TGCGCCAGCAGCCAAAGGGAACTAGCTGGGTCTGAAGCTTTCTTT.

The chain is built from TRBV5-4 and TRBJ2-6; D remains unclear. Germline V gene sequence: CDR1 SGHNT, CDR2 YYREEE (reference sequence). Between the trimmed V and J ends, which lost 0 bases and 0 bases, there was a span of 4 bases. The CDR3 spans 15 residues. The DNA of the CDR3 is TGTGCCAGCAGCTTGGGGCTCTCTGGGGCCAACGTCCTGACTTTC. This sequence encodes CASSLGLSGANVLTF.

The chain employs TRBV5-6 and TRBJ2-7; a possible D gene is TRBD2 (7 bases). Germline CDR1 reads SGHDT; CDR2 reads YYEEEE. The length of the CDR3 is 14 residues. V dropped 6 bases and J dropped 11 bases, with 24 bases sitting between them. The CDR3 sequence: CASTLGGTIPVKYF. As DNA, the CDR3 is TGTGCCAGCACCCTGGGGGGGACAATCCCCGTAAAGTACTTC.

The chain couples TRBV18 to TRBJ2-1; 8 nucleotides line up with TRBD2. Unmatched junction bases numbered 23, after V lost 6 bases and J lost 1 base. This CDR3 is 21 amino acids long. CDR1 is KGHSH, CDR2 LQKENI, per germline. As DNA, the CDR3 is TGTGCCAGCTCTCCTGCCCTTCGGGCGGGGGGCCGTCCCTCTTCCTACAATGAGCAGTTCTTC. Protein sequence: CASSPALRAGGRPSSYNEQFF.

The chain combines TRBV10-2 with TRBJ2-3, with D possibly TRBD1 on 6 matching bases. Looked up from germline, CDR1 is WSHSY and CDR2 is SAAADI. CDR3 length: 15 residues. Trimming stripped 2 bases from V and 3 bases from J, with 12 bases between. The CDR3 nucleotides read TGCGCCAGCAGTGAGATCCAGGGGACGACAGATACGCAGTATTTT. This encodes CASSEIQGTTDTQYF.

This clone came up a few times. CDR3 amino acids: CASSLYGVKEAAKETQYF. The CDR3 DNA reads TGTGCCAGCAGTTTATATGGGGTTAAGGAGGCAGCGAAAGAGACCCAGTACTTC. The gene calls are TRBV28 and TRBJ2-5, with a tentative D call TRBD2 (5 bases). CDR1 is MDHEN and CDR2 is SYDVKM in the germline V gene. Trimming took 1 base from V and 3 from J, leaving 21 bases between them. The CDR3 loop spans 18 amino acids.

This chain joins TRBV2 and TRBJ2-2; D is unresolved. This CDR3 is built from 16 residues. The ends were cut back, 7 bases at V and 0 bases at J, with 15 bases in the middle. Germline V gives CDR1 SNHLY, CDR2 FYNNEI. The CDR3 DNA is TGTGCCAGCAAGGAGTTGGTACCCGCGAACACCGGGGAGCTGTTTTTT. Protein sequence: CASKELVPANTGELFF. Based on the CDR3 plus reference TRBV2 and TRBJ2-2, the full variable domain is EPEVTQTPSHQVTQMGQEVILRCVPISNHLYFYWYRQILGQKVEFLVSFYNNEISEKSEIFDDQFSVERPDGSNFTLKIRSTKLEDSAMYFCASKELVPANTGELFFGEGSRLTVL.

The chain recombines TRBV7-2 with TRBJ2-1; 8 bases map to TRBD2. There are 14 residues in the CDR3. Germline CDR1 is SGHTA and CDR2 is FQGNSA. V shed 10 bases, J shed 6 bases, and the junction held 11 bases outside the gene matches. CDR3 in DNA: TGTGCCACCCGGATGAGCGGGGGTGTCAATGAGCAGTTCTTC. Its translation is CATRMSGGVNEQFF.

The genes are TRBV9 and TRBJ2-1, with D perhaps matching TRBD1 (6 bases). Germline CDR1 SGDLS, CDR2 YYNGEE. The V end lost 4 bases, the J end lost 4 bases, and 18 bases lay between the germline ends. This CDR3 is built from 16 residues. DNA of the CDR3: TGTGCCAGCAGCCCCCGGACAGCGATCTTATACAATGAGCAGTTCTTC. Translated: CASSPRTAILYNEQFF.

This chain connects TRBV28 to TRBJ2-7; D perhaps matches TRBD1 (5 bases). Trimming shortened V by 6 bases and J by 12 bases, and 21 bases separated the two germline ends. The germline V gene has CDR1 MDHEN and CDR2 SYDVKM. The CDR3 loop spans 13 amino acids. The CDR3 spells CASSRQSTILWYF. In DNA form, the CDR3 reads TGTGCCAGCAGCAGACAGAGCACGATATTGTGGTACTTC.

V and J are TRBV29-1 and TRBJ1-4; D might be TRBD1 (6 bases). Germline V gives CDR1 SQVTM, CDR2 ANQGSEA. The CDR3 runs 14 residues. V was cut by 5 bases and J by 3 bases, with 13 bases left in between. The CDR3 region is CSVRGGVANEKLFF. In DNA form, the CDR3 reads TGCAGCGTTCGAGGGGGGGTTGCTAATGAAAAACTGTTTTTT.

J is TRBJ2-5 and V is TRBV9; 9 nucleotides line up with TRBD2. The CDR3 consists of 16 residues. Germline V gene lookup returns CDR1 SGDLS and CDR2 YYNGEE. V shed 2 bases, J shed 5 bases, and the junction held 10 bases outside the gene matches. CDR3 protein: CASSVEAGGSRETQYF. CDR3 nucleotides: TGTGCCAGCAGCGTCGAAGCGGGGGGCAGTAGGGAGACCCAGTACTTC.

This chain links TRBV5-1 with TRBJ1-5; no definite D call. Germline-derived CDR1 and CDR2 are SGHRS and YFSETQ. This CDR3 spans 16 amino acids. The ends were cut back, 4 bases at V and 0 bases at J, with 14 bases in the middle. CDR3 sequence: CASSVGVFGSNQPQHF. The CDR3 DNA sequence: TGCGCCAGCAGCGTTGGAGTTTTTGGTAGCAATCAGCCCCAGCATTTT.

The rearrangement joins TRBV1 to TRBJ2-1; TRBD2 is the table's D call and was not checked against the DNA. TRBV1 is assigned pseudogene status. This CDR3 region has 19 residues. The CDR3 region has the DNA TGCACCAGCAGCCAGGACCAGACTAGCGGGGGGGCGGCCTACAATGAGCAGTTCTTC. The encoded protein is CTSSQDQTSGGAAYNEQFF.

This clone was observed once. This rearrangement joins TRBV5-1 to TRBJ2-7; D call uncertain. Looked up from germline, CDR1 is SGHRS and CDR2 is YFSETQ. The length of the CDR3 is 11 residues. Trimming took 3 bases from V and 5 from J, leaving 6 bases between them. CDR3 nucleotides: TGCGCCAGCAGCTCCGCAGACGAGCAGTACTTC. It yields the protein CASSSADEQYF.

V is TRBV10-3 and J is TRBJ2-3; a weak D match, TRBD2 (5 bases). Germline V CDR1 and CDR2: ENHRY, SYGVKD. V dropped 3 bases and J dropped 3 bases, with 10 bases sitting between them. This CDR3 region has 14 residues. In DNA, the CDR3 is TGTGCCATCAGTGAATTTCGGGATACAGATACGCAGTATTTT. The encoded protein is CAISEFRDTDTQYF.

The chain couples TRBV7-9 to TRBJ1-4, with D possibly matching TRBD1 (5 bases). Per the germline V gene, CDR1 is SEHNR and CDR2 is FQNEAQ (reference sequence). Trimming took off 1 base at V and 4 bases at J, with 16 bases between the two ends. The CDR3 spans 17 residues. The CDR3 DNA is TGTGCCAGCAGCTTAGTGAACGTGAGGCAGGGTAATGAAAAACTGTTTTTT. Protein: CASSLVNVRQGNEKLFF.

The chain carries TRBV5-1 and TRBJ1-2; D uncertain. Trimming pared 0 bases from V and 4 bases from J, leaving 13 bases between. This CDR3 has 15 residues. Germline values: CDR1 SGHRS, CDR2 YFSETQ. The CDR3 reads CASSLGPARGYGYTF. CDR3 bases: TGCGCCAGCAGCTTGGGGCCAGCCCGGGGCTATGGCTACACCTTC.

This chain uses TRBV4-1 with TRBJ1-4; TRBD1 is a possible D gene (6 bases). The CDR3 length is 15 residues. Germline CDR1 MGHRA, CDR2 YSYEKL. Trimming stripped 6 bases from V and 8 bases from J, with 19 bases between. CDR3 region: CASRVGDRGGEKLFF. The CDR3 bases are TGCGCCAGCAGGGTCGGGGACCGCGGGGGCGAAAAACTGTTTTTT.

The chain has TRBV7-9 and TRBJ2-2, with 11 bases matching TRBD2. Germline assignment: CDR1 SEHNR and CDR2 FQNEAQ (reference sequence). V dropped 5 bases and J dropped 2; count of bases not matched to a gene: 10. The CDR3 is made up of 18 amino acids. The CDR3 sequence: CASSRTSGGRTNTGELFF. DNA for the CDR3: TGTGCCAGCAGCCGCACTAGCGGGGGCCGAACAAACACCGGGGAGCTGTTTTTT.

V and J are TRBV5-6 and TRBJ1-2; 7 bases match TRBD1. V was pared by 4 bases and J by 3 bases, with 12 bases of the junction left unmatched. CDR1 and CDR2 (germline): SGHDT, YYEEEE. The CDR3 sequence is 16 residues long. DNA of the CDR3: TGTGCCAGCAGCCGGGACAGTAGGCCCTCCCACTATGGCTACACCTTC. Its protein product is CASSRDSRPSHYGYTF.

The rearrangement joins TRBV6-5 to TRBJ1-1; D may be TRBD1 (5 bases). Trimming removed 5 bases from V and 8 bases from J, with 18 bases in between. CDR1 is MNHEY and CDR2 is SVGAGI in the germline V gene. CDR3 size: 14 residues. The CDR3 loop reads CASSRLGQRGEAFF. The CDR3 nucleotides are TGTGCCAGCAGTCGGCTCGGACAAAGGGGAGAAGCTTTCTTT.

This clone has only a few counts. One junction end disagrees with the germline gene, perhaps due to a read error. The chain links TRBV7-9 to TRBJ2-7, with TRBD1 as a possible D gene (6 bases). Per germline, CDR1 SEHNR and CDR2 FQNEAQ (reference sequence). This CDR3 is built from 12 residues. This chain's CDR3 is CSSRDTEYEQYF. DNA for the CDR3: TGTTCCAGCAGGGACACAGAGTACGAGCAGTACTTC.

The DNA for the CDR3 is TGTGCCAGCAGCTTAGGGGGCCACAGGGTTGGAAACACCATATATTTT. This encodes CASSLGGHRVGNTIYF. The V gene is TRBV7-6, the J gene TRBJ1-3; tentatively, D is TRBD1 (6 bases). Germline CDR1 reads SGHVS; CDR2 reads FNYEAQ. V lost 1 base, J lost 3 bases, and 13 bases lay in between. This CDR3 region has 16 residues.

This sequence joins TRBV7-8 and TRBJ1-4; unclear D gene. V dropped 3 bases and J dropped 5 bases, with 13 bases sitting between them. In germline, CDR1 is SGHVS, CDR2 FQNEAQ. The CDR3 contains 15 residues. The CDR3 coding sequence is TGTGCCAGCAGCTTCTACTGGTCCCCCAATGAAAAACTGTTTTTT. Translation: CASSFYWSPNEKLFF.

This chain links TRBV4-3 with TRBJ2-7; TRBD1 agrees at 7 bases. This CDR3 region has 16 residues. Trimming at V came to 1 base and at J to 3 bases, leaving 9 bases not matched to a gene. Germline V gene data show CDR1 as LGHNA and CDR2 as YSLEER. The CDR3 loop is CASSQGQGSILYEQYF. The DNA for the CDR3 is TGCGCCAGCAGCCAAGGACAGGGTAGTATCCTCTACGAGCAGTACTTC.

The chain employs TRBV4-1 and TRBJ2-7; 9 bases fit TRBD2. After removal of 4 bases from V and 2 bases from J, the junction contained 6 bases not matched to a gene. The germline V gene has CDR1 MGHRA and CDR2 YSYEKL. The CDR3 has 15 amino acids. The CDR3 is CASSRGAGGAYEQYF. CDR3 DNA: TGCGCCAGCAGCCGAGGAGCGGGGGGAGCCTACGAGCAGTACTTC.

In this sample, this clone turned up once. The chain links TRBV7-2 to TRBJ1-6, with D unclear. Trimming pared 3 bases from V and 3 bases from J, leaving 12 bases between. Germline-derived CDR1 and CDR2 are SGHTA and FQGNSA. CDR3 length equals 16 residues. CDR3: CASSFTLSVYNSPLHF. Here the CDR3 DNA reads TGTGCCAGCAGCTTCACCTTGTCAGTCTATAATTCACCCCTCCACTTT. The variable domain in full, completed from reference TRBV7-2 and TRBJ1-6, reads GAGVSQSPSNKVTEKGKDVELRCDPISGHTALYWYRQSLGQGLEFLIYFQGNSAPDKSGLPSDRFSAERTGGSVSTLTIQRTQQEDSAVYLCASSFTLSVYNSPLHFGNGTRLTVT.

V usage is TRBV29-1 and J usage is TRBJ2-1, with TRBD1 as a possible D gene (6 bases). Trimming left V 6 bases short and J 6 bases short, with 15 bases between. The germline V gene encodes CDR1 SQVTM and CDR2 ANQGSEA. The CDR3 consists of 13 residues. The CDR3, as DNA: TGCAGCGTGATCGAGACAGGTTTCAATGAGCAGTTCTTC. The encoded protein is CSVIETGFNEQFF.